The sample holds a few counts of the clone carrying this T cell receptor (beta chain). Its antigen remains unidentified. This record belongs to a study of T cells in Graves' hyperthyroidism and ophthalmopathy. Whole-study findings and limits: Most expanded thyroid clonotypes above 0.001 also appeared in blood.

Researchers barred patients who had uncontrolled infection, other autoimmune disease, pregnancy or lactation. The sample of blood was obtained at first hyperthyroidism diagnosis (before any ophthalmopathy symptoms). The TCR beta CDR3 regions underwent amplification using RNA transcripts as the source. HTBI primers were the set used in a first-round RT-PCR of the TCR CDR3. TCRdb itself ran the multiplex PCR reads through MiXCR, one entry per CDR3 protein. The sample carries under 750,000 distinct CDR3 sequences, roughly a sixth recorded once. Germline V gives CDR1 SQVTM, CDR2 ANQGSEA. The germline V and J ends were trimmed by 0 bases and 4 bases, with 12 bases remaining between them. The CDR3 length is 14 residues.

The sequenced material came from blood. This TCR was sampled from a woman between 45 and 65 years old with Graves' hyperthyroidism that later progressed to Graves' ophthalmopathy. The chain uses TRBV29-1 and TRBJ1-2; D might be TRBD1 (5 bases). The DNA for the CDR3 is TGCAGCGTTGAAGATGGGGGAAAACCCTATGGCTACACCTTC. As protein: CSVEDGGKPYGYTF.